This T cell receptor beta chain originates from a study of OX40 agonist ivuxolimab in advanced cancers. Regarding this clone: Its antigen is undetermined.

Some clones are missing from TCRdb's copy, which holds only in-frame ones; the method was immunoSEQ multiplex PCR. In the table there are roughly 60,000 clones, around 86% of which are singletons. Overall study findings and caveats: Some patients who did not respond also had low normalized T-cell clonal expansion. The study found that CD8+ T cells averaged more expanded clones than CD4+.

The germline gives CDR1 LNHDA, CDR2 SQIVND (reference sequence). V lost 1 base and J 1 base, leaving 8 bases between the germline ends. The CDR3 covers 15 residues. The rearrangement links TRBV19 to TRBJ1-5, with TRBD1 as a possible D gene (5 bases). Sequencing was performed on CD4+ or CD8+ T cells sorted from blood, taken in a trial of the OX40 agonist ivuxolimab. The clonotype comes from an adult with an advanced solid tumor such as melanoma, head and neck, liver or kidney cancer. CDR3 nucleotide sequence: TGTGCCAGTAGTATAGCCCCAGGGAGCAATCAGCCCCAGCATTTT. Its translation is CASSIAPGSNQPQHF.